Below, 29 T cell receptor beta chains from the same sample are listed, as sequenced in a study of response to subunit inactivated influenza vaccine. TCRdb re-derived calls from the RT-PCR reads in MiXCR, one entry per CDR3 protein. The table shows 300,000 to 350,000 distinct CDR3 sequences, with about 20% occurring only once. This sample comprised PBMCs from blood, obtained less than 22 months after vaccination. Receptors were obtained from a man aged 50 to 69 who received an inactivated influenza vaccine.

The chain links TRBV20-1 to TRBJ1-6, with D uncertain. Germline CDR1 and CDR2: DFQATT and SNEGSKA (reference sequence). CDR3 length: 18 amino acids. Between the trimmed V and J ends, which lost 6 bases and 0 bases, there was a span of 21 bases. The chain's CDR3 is CSAEGRVGISSYNSPLHF. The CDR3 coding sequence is TGCAGTGCCGAGGGTCGGGTGGGGATCAGCTCCTATAATTCACCCCTCCACTTT.

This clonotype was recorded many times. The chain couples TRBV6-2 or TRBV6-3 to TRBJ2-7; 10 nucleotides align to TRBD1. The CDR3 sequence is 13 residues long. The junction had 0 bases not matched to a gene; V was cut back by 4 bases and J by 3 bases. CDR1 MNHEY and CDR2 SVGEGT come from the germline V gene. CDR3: CASSWTGGYEQYF. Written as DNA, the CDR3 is TGTGCCAGCAGTTGGACAGGGGGCTACGAGCAGTACTTC.

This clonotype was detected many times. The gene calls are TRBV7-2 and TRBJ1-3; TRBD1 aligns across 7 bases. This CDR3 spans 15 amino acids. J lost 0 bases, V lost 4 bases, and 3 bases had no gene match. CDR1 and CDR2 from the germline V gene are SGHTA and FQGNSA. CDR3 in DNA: TGTGCCAGCAGCTGGGGACAGCACTCTGGAAACACCATATATTTT. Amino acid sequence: CASSWGQHSGNTIYF.

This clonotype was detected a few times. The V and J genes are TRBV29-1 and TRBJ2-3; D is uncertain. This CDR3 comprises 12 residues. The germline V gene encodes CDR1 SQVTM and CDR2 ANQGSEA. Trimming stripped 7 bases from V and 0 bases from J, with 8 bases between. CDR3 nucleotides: TGCAGCGCCAGCCCTAGCACAGATACGCAGTATTTT. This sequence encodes CSASPSTDTQYF.

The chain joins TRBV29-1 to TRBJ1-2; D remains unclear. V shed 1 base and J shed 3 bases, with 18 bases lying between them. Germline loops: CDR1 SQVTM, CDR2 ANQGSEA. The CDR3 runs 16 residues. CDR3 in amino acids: CSVEGSNLAPHYGYTF. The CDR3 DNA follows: TGCAGCGTTGAAGGGTCTAACCTCGCTCCCCACTATGGCTACACCTTC.

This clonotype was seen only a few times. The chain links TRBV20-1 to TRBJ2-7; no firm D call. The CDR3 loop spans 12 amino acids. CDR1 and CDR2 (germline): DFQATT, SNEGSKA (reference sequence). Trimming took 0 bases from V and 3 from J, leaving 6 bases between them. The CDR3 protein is CSARDGGYEQYF. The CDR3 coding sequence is TGCAGTGCTAGAGATGGCGGCTACGAGCAGTACTTC.

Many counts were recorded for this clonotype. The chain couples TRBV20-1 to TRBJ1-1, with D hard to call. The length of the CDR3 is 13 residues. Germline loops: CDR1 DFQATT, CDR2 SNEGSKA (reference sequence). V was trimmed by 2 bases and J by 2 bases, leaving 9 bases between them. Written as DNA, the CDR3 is TGCAGTGCTAGAACCGGTCGAAACACTGAAGCTTTCTTT. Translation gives CSARTGRNTEAFF.

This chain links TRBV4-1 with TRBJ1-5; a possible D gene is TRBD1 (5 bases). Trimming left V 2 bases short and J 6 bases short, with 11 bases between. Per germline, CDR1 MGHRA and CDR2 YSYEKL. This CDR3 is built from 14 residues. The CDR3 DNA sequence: TGCGCCAGCAGCCAATCCCCAGGGATTCAGCCCCAGCATTTT. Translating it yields CASSQSPGIQPQHF.

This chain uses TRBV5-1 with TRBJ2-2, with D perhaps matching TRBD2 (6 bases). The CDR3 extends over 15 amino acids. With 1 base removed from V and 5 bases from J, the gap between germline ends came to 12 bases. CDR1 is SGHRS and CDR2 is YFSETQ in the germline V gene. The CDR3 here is CASSLNAGKTGELFF. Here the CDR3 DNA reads TGCGCCAGCAGCTTGAATGCGGGAAAAACCGGGGAGCTGTTTTTT.

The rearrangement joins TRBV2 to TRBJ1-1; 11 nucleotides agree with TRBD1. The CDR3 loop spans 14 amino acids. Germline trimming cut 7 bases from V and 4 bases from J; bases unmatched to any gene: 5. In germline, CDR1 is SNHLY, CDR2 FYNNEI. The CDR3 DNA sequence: TGTGCCAGCAAAGAAGGACAGGGGGCCACTGAAGCTTTCTTT. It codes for CASKEGQGATEAFF.

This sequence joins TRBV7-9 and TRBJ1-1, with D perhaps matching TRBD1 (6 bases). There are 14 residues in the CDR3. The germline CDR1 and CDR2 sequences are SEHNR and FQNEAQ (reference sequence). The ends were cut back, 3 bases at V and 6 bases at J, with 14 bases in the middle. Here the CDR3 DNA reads TGTGCCAGCAGCTTGGACAGTGTGGGCGCTGAAGCTTTCTTT. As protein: CASSLDSVGAEAFF.

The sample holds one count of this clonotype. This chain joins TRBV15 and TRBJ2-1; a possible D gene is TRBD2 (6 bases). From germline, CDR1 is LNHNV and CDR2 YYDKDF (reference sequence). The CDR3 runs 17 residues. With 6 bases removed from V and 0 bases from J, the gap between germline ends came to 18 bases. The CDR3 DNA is TGTGCCACCAGTCCTCAGCCCGGGGGAGTCTCCTACAATGAGCAGTTCTTC. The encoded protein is CATSPQPGGVSYNEQFF. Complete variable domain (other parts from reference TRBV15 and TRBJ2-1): DAMVIQNPRYQVTQFGKPVTLSCSQTLNHNVMYWYQQKSSQAPKLLFHYYDKDFNNEADTPDNFQSRRPNTSFCFLDIRSPGLGDTAMYLCATSPQPGGVSYNEQFFGPGTRLTVL.

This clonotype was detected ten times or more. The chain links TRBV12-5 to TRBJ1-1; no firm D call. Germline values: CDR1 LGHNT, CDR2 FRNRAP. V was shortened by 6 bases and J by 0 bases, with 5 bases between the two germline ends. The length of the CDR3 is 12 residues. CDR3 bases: TGTGCTAGTGGGGGCTTGAACACTGAAGCTTTCTTT. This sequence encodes CASGGLNTEAFF.

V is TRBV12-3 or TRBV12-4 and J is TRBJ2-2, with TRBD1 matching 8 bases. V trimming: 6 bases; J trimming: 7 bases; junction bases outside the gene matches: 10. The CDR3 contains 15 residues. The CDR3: CASSRTGGKDGELFF. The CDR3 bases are TGTGCCAGCAGCCGTACAGGGGGAAAAGACGGGGAGCTGTTTTTT.

This CDR3 reads CASSALPEVDEQFF. DNA for the CDR3: TGTGCCAGCAGCGCCCTGCCGGAGGTCGATGAGCAGTTCTTC. The V call is TRBV9, the J call TRBJ2-1, with TRBD2 as a possible D gene (5 bases). The germline V gene has CDR1 SGDLS and CDR2 YYNGEE. This CDR3 spans 14 amino acids. Trimming removed 3 bases from V and 8 bases from J, with 15 bases in between.

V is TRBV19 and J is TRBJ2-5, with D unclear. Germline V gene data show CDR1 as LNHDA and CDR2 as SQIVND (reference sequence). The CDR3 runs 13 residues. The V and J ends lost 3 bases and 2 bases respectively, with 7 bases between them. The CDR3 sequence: CASSIGVQETQYF. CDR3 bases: TGTGCCAGTAGTATTGGCGTACAAGAGACCCAGTACTTC.

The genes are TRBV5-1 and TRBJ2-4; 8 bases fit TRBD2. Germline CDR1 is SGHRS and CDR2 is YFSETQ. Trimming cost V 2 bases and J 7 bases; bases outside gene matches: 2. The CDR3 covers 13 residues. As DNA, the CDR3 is TGCGCCAGCAGCTTAGCGGGGGAGAACATTCAGTACTTC. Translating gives CASSLAGENIQYF.

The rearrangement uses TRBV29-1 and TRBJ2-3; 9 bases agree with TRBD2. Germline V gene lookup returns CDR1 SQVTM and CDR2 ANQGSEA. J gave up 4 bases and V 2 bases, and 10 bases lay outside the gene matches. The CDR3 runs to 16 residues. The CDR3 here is CSVESYGGGAPDTQYF. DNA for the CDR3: TGCAGCGTTGAATCATATGGCGGGGGGGCCCCAGATACGCAGTATTTT.

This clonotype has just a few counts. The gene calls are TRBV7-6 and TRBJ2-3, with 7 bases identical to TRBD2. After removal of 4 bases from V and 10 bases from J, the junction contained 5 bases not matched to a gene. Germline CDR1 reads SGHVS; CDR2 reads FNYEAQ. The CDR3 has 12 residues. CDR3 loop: CASSSDGRSQYF. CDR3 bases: TGTGCCAGCAGCTCAGACGGGAGGTCGCAGTATTTT.

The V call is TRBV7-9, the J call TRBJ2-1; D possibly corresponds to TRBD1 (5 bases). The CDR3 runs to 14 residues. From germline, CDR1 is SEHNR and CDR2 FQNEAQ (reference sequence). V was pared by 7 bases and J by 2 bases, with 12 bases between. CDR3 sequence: CASTTQGAYNEQFF. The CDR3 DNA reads TGTGCCAGCACCACCCAGGGCGCCTACAATGAGCAGTTCTTC.

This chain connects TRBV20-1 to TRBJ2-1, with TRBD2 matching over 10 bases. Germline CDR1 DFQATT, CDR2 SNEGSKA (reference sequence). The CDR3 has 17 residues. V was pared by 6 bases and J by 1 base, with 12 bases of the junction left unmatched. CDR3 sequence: CSAPDLAGASSYNEQFF. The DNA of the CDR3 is TGCAGTGCCCCCGATCTAGCGGGAGCTTCGTCCTACAATGAGCAGTTCTTC.

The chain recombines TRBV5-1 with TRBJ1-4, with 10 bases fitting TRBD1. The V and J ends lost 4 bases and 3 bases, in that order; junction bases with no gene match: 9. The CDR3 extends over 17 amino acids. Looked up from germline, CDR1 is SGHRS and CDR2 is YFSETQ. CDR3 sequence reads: CASSLGTGALPNEKLFF. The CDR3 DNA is TGCGCCAGCAGCCTCGGGACAGGGGCCCTCCCTAATGAAAAACTGTTTTTT.

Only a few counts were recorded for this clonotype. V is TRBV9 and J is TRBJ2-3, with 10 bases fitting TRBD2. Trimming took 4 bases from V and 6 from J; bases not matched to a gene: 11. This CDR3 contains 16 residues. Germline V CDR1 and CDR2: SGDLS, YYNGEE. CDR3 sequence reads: CASSLGLAGAGDTQYF. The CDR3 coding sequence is TGTGCCAGCAGCCTTGGGCTAGCGGGGGCTGGGGATACGCAGTATTTT. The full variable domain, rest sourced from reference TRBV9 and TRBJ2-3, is DSGVTQTPKHLITATGQRVTLRCSPRSGDLSVYWYQQSLDQGLQFLIQYYNGEERAKGNILERFSAQQFPDLHSELNLSSLELGDSALYFCASSLGLAGAGDTQYFGPGTRLTVL.

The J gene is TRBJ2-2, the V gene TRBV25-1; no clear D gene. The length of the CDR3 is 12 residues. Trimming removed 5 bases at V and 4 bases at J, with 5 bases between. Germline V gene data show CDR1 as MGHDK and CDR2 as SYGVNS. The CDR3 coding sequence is TGTGCCAGCAGTATAGGCACCGGGGAGCTGTTTTTT. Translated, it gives CASSIGTGELFF.

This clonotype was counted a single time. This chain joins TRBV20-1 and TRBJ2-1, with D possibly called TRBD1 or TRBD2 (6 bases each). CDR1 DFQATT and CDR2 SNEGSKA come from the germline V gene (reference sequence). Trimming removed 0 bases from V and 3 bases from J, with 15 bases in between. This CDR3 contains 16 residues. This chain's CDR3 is CSARDQYGGGYNEQFF. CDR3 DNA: TGCAGTGCTAGAGATCAATATGGAGGGGGCTACAATGAGCAGTTCTTC.

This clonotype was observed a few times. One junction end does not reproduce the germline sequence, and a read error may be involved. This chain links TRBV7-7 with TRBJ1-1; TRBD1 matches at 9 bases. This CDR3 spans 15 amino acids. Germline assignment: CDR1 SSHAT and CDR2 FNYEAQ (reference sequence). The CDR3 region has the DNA TGTGCTAGCAGCAAGCGGGACAGGGCGAACACTGAAGCTTTCTTT. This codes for CASSKRDRANTEAFF.

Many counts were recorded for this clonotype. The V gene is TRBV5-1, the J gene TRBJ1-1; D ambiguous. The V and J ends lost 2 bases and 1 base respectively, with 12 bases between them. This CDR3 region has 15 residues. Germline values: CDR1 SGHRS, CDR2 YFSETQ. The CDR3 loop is CASSLFSQPNTEAFF. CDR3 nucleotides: TGCGCCAGCAGCTTATTTTCACAGCCGAACACTGAAGCTTTCTTT.

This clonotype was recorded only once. The CDR3 region is CASSQQRTSEILYEQYF. The CDR3, as DNA: TGCGCCAGCAGCCAACAACGGACTAGCGAGATCCTTTACGAGCAGTACTTC. This sequence joins TRBV4-1 and TRBJ2-7; 9 bases map to TRBD2. Germline V gene data show CDR1 as MGHRA and CDR2 as YSYEKL. The CDR3 totals 17 residues. V was pared by 2 bases and J by 4 bases, with 12 bases of the junction left unmatched.

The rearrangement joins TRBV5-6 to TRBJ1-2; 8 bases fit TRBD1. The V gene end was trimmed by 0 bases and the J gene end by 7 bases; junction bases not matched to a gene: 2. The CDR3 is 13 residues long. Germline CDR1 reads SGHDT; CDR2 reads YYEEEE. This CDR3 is CASSLGTGTGYTF. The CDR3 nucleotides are TGTGCCAGCAGCTTGGGGACAGGGACTGGCTACACCTTC. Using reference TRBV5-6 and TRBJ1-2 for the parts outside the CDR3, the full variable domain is DAGVTQSPTHLIKTRGQQVTLRCSPKSGHDTVSWYQQALGQGPQFIFQYYEEEERQRGNFPDRFSGHQFPNYSSELNVNALLLGDSALYLCASSLGTGTGYTFGSGTRLTVV.